One and the same sample provided the 13 T cell receptor beta chains below, sequenced in a study of human T cells and chemical hapten exposure. TCRdb reanalysed the RACE reads using MiXCR and keeps one entry per CDR3 protein. Here the sample spans 85,000 to 90,000 distinct CDR3 sequences, roughly a tenth being singletons. Time point indicated: pre-sensitization, week 0. Treatment reported: therapeutic diphenylcyclopropenone sensitization with weekly scalp DPC. Here the sequenced sample was whole blood, taken in connection with sensitization to the hapten diphenylcyclopropenone (DPC). These receptors were collected from a woman aged 40 to 49 with alopecia areata. Some clones in this sample may be carry-over from other donors' samples.

The chain has TRBV7-2 and TRBJ1-3; D is uncertain. Trimming shortened V by 1 base and J by 4 bases, and 11 bases separated the two germline ends. Germline lookup yields CDR1 SGHTA and CDR2 FQGNSA. The CDR3 is 15 residues long. This chain's CDR3 is CASSLGSTYGNTIYF. CDR3 nucleotides: TGTGCCAGCAGCTTAGGCTCCACGTACGGAAACACCATATATTTT.

The CDR3 coding sequence is TGTGCCAGCAGTTACTCAGAATTAGCGGGGGGGGCACCCACCGGGGAGCTGTTTTTT. Translation: CASSYSELAGGAPTGELFF. The chain joins TRBV6-6 to TRBJ2-2; 11 positions match TRBD2. The germline gives CDR1 MNHNY, CDR2 SVGAGI (reference sequence). Trimming cost V 0 bases and J 4 bases; bases outside gene matches: 10. This CDR3 contains 19 residues.

Many counts were recorded for this clonotype. J is TRBJ2-6 and V is TRBV6-6; D is unclear. Germline CDR1 is MNHNY and CDR2 is SVGAGI (reference sequence). The CDR3 extends over 16 amino acids. The V end lost 5 bases, the J end lost 0 bases, and 11 bases lay between the germline ends. The chain's CDR3 is CASSRSTGSGANVLTF. The CDR3 DNA follows: TGTGCCAGCAGTCGATCGACCGGCTCTGGGGCCAACGTCCTGACTTTC.

This clonotype was seen more than once but under ten times. The chain employs TRBV19 and TRBJ1-6, with D unresolved. CDR3 length equals 15 residues. V was shortened by 7 bases and J by 2 bases, with 12 bases between the two germline ends. Germline values: CDR1 LNHDA, CDR2 SQIVND (reference sequence). The CDR3 DNA reads TGTGCCAGTACCTTGACCGGTACCTATAATTCACCCCTCCACTTT. Protein sequence: CASTLTGTYNSPLHF.

This clonotype has a handful of counts. This chain joins TRBV6-5 and TRBJ2-2; 9 bases map to TRBD2. The germline V gene encodes CDR1 MNHEY and CDR2 SVGAGI. V lost 4 bases and J lost 7; bases outside the gene matches: 7. The CDR3 extends over 15 amino acids. CDR3 in amino acids: CASSSPTSGGGELFF. The CDR3, as DNA: TGTGCCAGCAGTTCTCCGACTAGCGGAGGCGGGGAGCTGTTTTTT.

This clonotype has a count of ten or more. J is TRBJ2-1 and V is TRBV7-9, with D possibly TRBD2 on 5 matching bases. Per germline, CDR1 SEHNR and CDR2 FQNEAQ (reference sequence). V lost 5 bases, J lost 0 bases, and 11 bases lay in between. The CDR3 length is 15 residues. This CDR3 reads CASSPSHSSYNEQFF. The DNA for the CDR3 is TGTGCCAGCAGCCCTAGCCACAGCTCCTACAATGAGCAGTTCTTC.

The rearrangement links TRBV20-1 to TRBJ2-7, with D possibly being TRBD1 or TRBD2 (6 bases each). The CDR3 contains 15 residues. Germline CDR1 is DFQATT and CDR2 is SNEGSKA (reference sequence). V lost 0 bases to trimming and J lost 5 bases, with 17 bases between them. As DNA, the CDR3 is TGCAGTGCTAGAGATCTCTACGGGGGCCACCACGAGCAGTACTTC. Protein product: CSARDLYGGHHEQYF.

This clonotype was seen many times. The V gene is TRBV7-2, the J gene TRBJ2-7, with D unclear. Germline CDR1 SGHTA, CDR2 FQGNSA. V was shortened by 4 bases and J by 5 bases, with 21 bases between the two germline ends. This CDR3 region has 16 residues. The chain's CDR3 is CASSSTPGTSSDEQYF. CDR3 sequence (DNA): TGTGCCAGCAGCTCGACCCCAGGTACAAGTAGTGACGAGCAGTACTTC.

This clonotype was seen ten or more times. This chain links TRBV24-1 with TRBJ2-1, with D perhaps being TRBD1 or TRBD2 (5 bases each). Germline V gene sequence: CDR1 KGHDR, CDR2 SFDVKD. The CDR3 runs 14 residues. Trimming stripped 5 bases from V and 3 bases from J, with 10 bases between. CDR3 region: CATSVGTDYNEQFF. The CDR3 DNA is TGTGCCACCAGTGTAGGGACGGACTACAATGAGCAGTTCTTC.

The V call is TRBV7-2, the J call TRBJ2-7; 8 nucleotides match TRBD1. J was trimmed by 3 bases and V by 0 bases; bases with no gene match: 10. Germline CDR1 and CDR2: SGHTA and FQGNSA. CDR3 length equals 17 residues. The DNA for the CDR3 is TGTGCCAGCAGCTTAGCCCTAGCCGGGACAGGATACTACGAGCAGTACTTC. It yields the protein CASSLALAGTGYYEQYF.

In its sample, this clonotype was seen a few times. The rearrangement uses TRBV28 and TRBJ1-2; the D is unclear. The CDR3 covers 14 residues. V was trimmed by 2 bases and J by 4 bases, leaving 11 bases between them. Germline lookup yields CDR1 MDHEN and CDR2 SYDVKM. In DNA, the CDR3 is TGTGCCAGCAGTTTAAAATCAGGAACCTATGGCTACACCTTC. Translation: CASSLKSGTYGYTF.

The gene calls are TRBV20-1 and TRBJ2-7, with 9 bases identical to TRBD1. After removal of 6 bases from V and 3 bases from J, the junction contained 3 bases not matched to a gene. The germline V gene encodes CDR1 DFQATT and CDR2 SNEGSKA (reference sequence). The CDR3 is made up of 12 amino acids. The CDR3 loop reads CSAWGQGYEQYF. CDR3 DNA: TGCAGTGCCTGGGGACAGGGCTACGAGCAGTACTTC.

This clonotype was recorded many times. This chain uses TRBV6-2 or TRBV6-3 with TRBJ2-7; D ambiguous. The germline CDR1 and CDR2 sequences are MNHEY and SVGEGT. The CDR3 is 14 residues long. V was clipped by 3 bases and J by 0 bases, with 9 bases between them. DNA of the CDR3: TGTGCCAGCAGTTATCGCCCAGGCTCCTACGAGCAGTACTTC. Its translation is CASSYRPGSYEQYF.